The rows below give T cell receptor beta chains drawn from one sample of a study of blood T cell repertoires in COVID-19. Produced via immunoSEQ multiplex PCR; TCRdb's table is partial and in-frame only. The table has 60,000 or so clones, 80% to 95% seen once. Sequencing was performed on peripheral blood. The receptor set was obtained from a human donor with active COVID-19. The donor label of this sample is uncertain. The CDR3 runs from the conserved cysteine through the conserved F or W. A D gene is named only where the DNA matches it firmly. Only some rows state a clone size, as once, few, many or a class for expanded clones.

D: TRBD1
V: TRBV6-4
length: 11
size: once
J: TRBJ1-1
DNA: TGTGCCAGCAGCGGACAGGGGGAAGCTTTCTTT
CDR3: CASSGQGEAFF

D: -
V: TRBV14
length: 12
size: -
J: TRBJ2-1
DNA: TGTGCCAGCAGCCAGAACAGATATGAGCAGTTCTTC
CDR3: CASSQNRYEQFF

D: -
V: TRBV2
length: 13
size: few
J: TRBJ1-5
DNA: TGTGCCAGCAGTGACCAGAGCAATCAGCCCCAGCATTTT
CDR3: CASSDQSNQPQHF

D: TRBD1
V: TRBV2
length: 13
size: -
J: TRBJ1-2
DNA: TGTGCCACGTACACCTCAGGGGGAACTGGCTACACCTTC
CDR3: CATYTSGGTGYTF

D: -
V: TRBV18
length: 14
size: -
J: TRBJ1-6
DNA: TGTGCCAGCTCACCGTCGAGCGGCAATTCACCCCTCCACTTT
CDR3: CASSPSSGNSPLHF

D: TRBD2
V: TRBV19
length: 16
size: -
J: TRBJ2-1
DNA: TGTGCCAGTAGTATAGCGGTGGGTACTAGCGGGAGTAGGCAGTTCTTC
CDR3: CASSIAVGTSGSRQFF

D: TRBD1
V: TRBV7-3
length: 17
size: once
J: TRBJ2-2
DNA: TGTGCCAGCAGCTCGGGACAGGGAAGGGCCAACACCGGGGAGCTGTTTTTT
CDR3: CASSSGQGRANTGELFF

D: TRBD1
V: TRBV27
length: 15
size: once
J: TRBJ2-2
DNA: TGTGCCAGCAGTTTCGACAGGGCGGGCACCGGGGAGCTGTTTTTT
CDR3: CASSFDRAGTGELFF

D: TRBD2
V: TRBV3-1/TRBV3-2
length: 15
size: -
J: TRBJ2-3
DNA: TGTGCCAGCAGCCATCTAGCGGAGAGGGAAGATACGCAGTATTTT
CDR3: CASSHLAEREDTQYF

D: -
V: TRBV5-1
length: 19
size: -
J: TRBJ2-3
DNA: TGCGCCAGCAGCCTACAACACAGGGCGGGAGTGGGGAAAACAGATACGCAGTATTTT
CDR3: CASSLQHRAGVGKTDTQYF

D: -
V: TRBV12-3/TRBV12-4
length: 13
size: -
J: TRBJ1-1
DNA: TGTGCCAGCAGACCCCCAGGGAACACTGAAGCTTTCTTT
CDR3: CASRPPGNTEAFF

D: -
V: TRBV27
length: 15
size: -
J: TRBJ2-7
DNA: TGTGCCAGCATGCAGTGGGGGCTCCATGCCTACGAGCAGTACTTC
CDR3: CASMQWGLHAYEQYF

D: TRBD1
V: TRBV6-2/TRBV6-3
length: 16
size: -
J: TRBJ1-5
DNA: TGTGCCAGCAGTTCCATGGACAGGGACGGGGATCAGCCCCAGCATTTT
CDR3: CASSSMDRDGDQPQHF

D: TRBD1
V: TRBV4-2
length: 16
size: -
J: TRBJ1-1
DNA: TGTGCCAGCAGCCCTCCTGGACAGGGCGGGAACACTGAAGCTTTCTTT
CDR3: CASSPPGQGGNTEAFF

D: -
V: TRBV6-5
length: 15
size: -
J: TRBJ1-3
DNA: TGTGCCAGCAGTTACTCGGCCCGCTCTGGAAACACCATATATTTT
CDR3: CASSYSARSGNTIYF

D: -
V: TRBV7-9
length: 15
size: -
J: TRBJ2-7
DNA: TGTGCCAGCACCTTCAGCGGACGGGCTCCCTACGAGCAGTACTTC
CDR3: CASTFSGRAPYEQYF

D: TRBD1
V: TRBV7-9
length: 13
size: -
J: TRBJ2-1
DNA: TGTGCCAGCAGCCCCCGACAGGGGAATGAGCAGTTCTTC
CDR3: CASSPRQGNEQFF

D: -
V: TRBV5-6
length: 11
size: few
J: TRBJ2-7
DNA: TGTGCCAGCAGCGCCGGACTCGAGCAGTACTTC
CDR3: CASSAGLEQYF

D: -
V: TRBV11-1
length: 14
size: -
J: TRBJ1-3
DNA: TGTGCCAGCAGCTCCGGACATTCTGGAAACACCATATATTTT
CDR3: CASSSGHSGNTIYF

D: -
V: TRBV7-3
length: 15
size: -
J: TRBJ2-1
DNA: TGTGCCAGCAGCTTACTAGGAAGCTCCTACAATGAGCAGTTCTTC
CDR3: CASSLLGSSYNEQFF

D: -
V: TRBV19
length: 15
size: once
J: TRBJ2-5
DNA: TGTGCCAGTAGTACCGGGGCCGCGGGGAGTTGGACCCAGTACTTC
CDR3: CASSTGAAGSWTQYF

D: TRBD1
V: TRBV11-2
length: 14
size: -
J: TRBJ1-4
DNA: TGTGCCAGCAGGAGACAGGGGTGGGATGAAAAACTGTTTTTT
CDR3: CASRRQGWDEKLFF

D: TRBD1
V: TRBV2
length: 15
size: -
J: TRBJ1-6
DNA: TGTGCCAGCACCCAACAGGGGATTTTCGATTCACCCCTCCACTTT
CDR3: CASTQQGIFDSPLHF

D: TRBD1
V: TRBV6-6
length: 16
size: -
J: TRBJ1-4
DNA: TGTGCCAGCAACACGGGACAGGAGGCCGGGAGTCGAAAACTGTTTTTT
CDR3: CASNTGQEAGSRKLFF

D: TRBD1
V: TRBV7-9
length: 15
size: -
J: TRBJ1-4
DNA: TGTGCCAGCAGCTTTGACAGGGGAGTGAATGAAAAACTGTTTTTT
CDR3: CASSFDRGVNEKLFF

D: -
V: TRBV7-2
length: 18
size: -
J: TRBJ1-5
DNA: TGTGCCAGCAGCTTAGGGAGGGGTGGGTATTATAGCAATCAGCCCCAGCATTTT
CDR3: CASSLGRGGYYSNQPQHF

D: TRBD1
V: TRBV27
length: 14
size: -
J: TRBJ2-3
DNA: TGTGCCAGCAGACCGACAGGGGGCACAGATACGCAGTATTTT
CDR3: CASRPTGGTDTQYF

D: -
V: TRBV28
length: 12
size: -
J: TRBJ1-2
DNA: TGTGCCAGCAGTTTTGGGCAGGGGGGCTACACCTTC
CDR3: CASSFGQGGYTF

D: TRBD1
V: TRBV7-9
length: 14
size: -
J: TRBJ2-2
DNA: TGTGCCAGCAGCACGACAGGGGTGGCCGGGGAGCTGTTTTTT
CDR3: CASSTTGVAGELFF

D: -
V: TRBV24-1
length: 12
size: -
J: TRBJ2-2
DNA: TGTGCCACCAGTGATTGGCGGGAGGAGCTGTTTTTT
CDR3: CATSDWREELFF

D: -
V: TRBV5-6
length: 15
size: -
J: TRBJ2-7
DNA: TGTGCCAGCAGCTCAGCGACCCAGGGCACCTACGAGCAGTACTTC
CDR3: CASSSATQGTYEQYF

D: TRBD1
V: TRBV3-1/TRBV3-2
length: 17
size: -
J: TRBJ1-2
DNA: TGTGCCAGCAGGGGGGTACTAACGGGACAGGGGAACTATGGCTACACCTTC
CDR3: CASRGVLTGQGNYGYTF

D: TRBD2
V: TRBV25-1
length: 15
size: -
J: TRBJ2-3
DNA: TGTGCCAGCAGCTTTAGCGGGGGGGACACAGATACGCAGTATTTT
CDR3: CASSFSGGDTDTQYF

D: -
V: TRBV19
length: 14
size: -
J: TRBJ1-4
DNA: TGTGCCAGTAGTCCCACAGGGAGAAATGAAAAACTGTTTTTT
CDR3: CASSPTGRNEKLFF

D: -
V: TRBV19
length: 15
size: -
J: TRBJ1-6
DNA: TGTGCCAGTAGTATTAAGGGGCCAGGTAGCTCACCCCTCCACTTT
CDR3: CASSIKGPGSSPLHF

D: TRBD1
V: TRBV27
length: 15
size: -
J: TRBJ2-7
DNA: TGTGCCAGCAGTTTGGGACAGGGAGGCTCCTACGAGCAGTACTTC
CDR3: CASSLGQGGSYEQYF

D: -
V: TRBV11-2
length: 15
size: -
J: TRBJ1-1
DNA: TGTGCCAGCAGCCCAGGGACTTTCCGAAGGACTGAAGCTTTCTTT
CDR3: CASSPGTFRRTEAFF

D: TRBD1
V: TRBV4-3
length: 14
size: -
J: TRBJ1-2
DNA: TGCGCCAGCAGCCAAGACGGACAGGGTTCTGGCTACACCTTC
CDR3: CASSQDGQGSGYTF

D: -
V: TRBV7-6
length: 15
size: -
J: TRBJ2-5
DNA: TGTGCCAGCACCGACCTGAGGGAGACTCAAGAGACCCAGTACTTC
CDR3: CASTDLRETQETQYF

D: TRBD2
V: TRBV3-1/TRBV3-2
length: 15
size: -
J: TRBJ2-1
DNA: TGTGCCAGCAGTGGGACTAGCGGGAGTTCATATGAGCAGTTCTTC
CDR3: CASSGTSGSSYEQFF

D: -
V: TRBV5-1
length: 16
size: -
J: TRBJ2-7
DNA: TGCGCCAGCAGCTACTCTCCACCAGGACACTCCTGGGAGCAGTACTTC
CDR3: CASSYSPPGHSWEQYF

D: -
V: TRBV7-8
length: 13
size: -
J: TRBJ1-1
DNA: TGTGCCAGCAGCTTAGCGAGGAAGACTGAAGCTTTCTTT
CDR3: CASSLARKTEAFF

D: TRBD1
V: TRBV7-3
length: 20
size: once
J: TRBJ1-1
DNA: TGTGCCAGCAGCCCCCGATCTTGGGACAGGGGGCGTGGAATGAACACTGAAGCTTTCTTT
CDR3: CASSPRSWDRGRGMNTEAFF

D: -
V: TRBV27
length: 16
size: -
J: TRBJ1-5
DNA: TGTGCCAGCAGCCCCCTTCCGGGGGTTGGCAATCAGCCCCAGCATTTT
CDR3: CASSPLPGVGNQPQHF

D: TRBD2
V: TRBV9
length: 15
size: -
J: TRBJ2-1
DNA: TGTGCCAGCAGCGTTAGCGGGAGGGCTCTCGGAGAGCAGTTCTTC
CDR3: CASSVSGRALGEQFF

D: TRBD1
V: TRBV11-2
length: 16
size: -
J: TRBJ1-3
DNA: TGTGCCAGCAGCCAGGGACAGTTCAGCTCTGGAAACACCATATATTTT
CDR3: CASSQGQFSSGNTIYF

D: -
V: TRBV19
length: 16
size: -
J: TRBJ2-2
DNA: TGTGCCAGTAGTATGGGGGGAAGAACACACACCGGGGAGCTGTTTTTT
CDR3: CASSMGGRTHTGELFF

D: -
V: TRBV30
length: 18
size: -
J: TRBJ2-6
DNA: TGTGCCTGGAGTGTACGTGGATCAGGAAGAACTGGGGCCAACGTCCTGACTTTC
CDR3: CAWSVRGSGRTGANVLTF

D: -
V: TRBV7-6
length: 16
size: -
J: TRBJ2-5
DNA: TGTGCCAGCAGCTTAGCGGGCCGGGACTCCCAAGAGACCCAGTACTTC
CDR3: CASSLAGRDSQETQYF

D: TRBD1
V: TRBV5-1
length: 14
size: few
J: TRBJ1-1
DNA: TGCGCCAGCAGCTCCTTTGATCAGGGGGCTGAAGCTTTCTTT
CDR3: CASSSFDQGAEAFF

D: -
V: TRBV29-1
length: 12
size: -
J: TRBJ1-1
DNA: TGCATTGCTGGCAATATGAACACTGAAGCTTTCTTT
CDR3: CIAGNMNTEAFF

D: -
V: TRBV18
length: 12
size: -
J: TRBJ2-1
DNA: TGTGCCAGCTCATCCCCGGACAATGAGCAGTTCTTC
CDR3: CASSSPDNEQFF

D: TRBD1
V: TRBV7-7
length: 16
size: -
J: TRBJ2-7
DNA: TGTGCTAGCAGCTTAGATGCGGACAGGGGATCCTACGAGCAGTACTTC
CDR3: CASSLDADRGSYEQYF

D: -
V: TRBV18
length: 15
size: -
J: TRBJ1-3
DNA: TGTGCCAGCTCCCCGACGCGGTTCTCTGGAAACACCATATATTTT
CDR3: CASSPTRFSGNTIYF

D: TRBD2
V: TRBV5-1
length: 15
size: -
J: TRBJ2-7
DNA: TGCGCCAGCAGCGGCGGGACTAGCGGAACCCGAGAGCAGTACTTC
CDR3: CASSGGTSGTREQYF